These T cell receptor beta chains were read from a single sample in a study of shared clonotypes between healthy human individuals. The repertoire was sequenced with immunoSEQ multiplex PCR; TCRdb's copy has only in-frame clones and lacks some. The sample contains hundreds of thousands of clones, 73% of which appear only once. Sequenced: memory CD4+ T cells sorted from blood. Receptors were obtained from a woman aged 25 to 39 in good health. Both conserved end residues are part of each CDR3. Each record gives: CDR3 DNA, CDR3 protein, clone size, D gene, V gene, J gene. D genes are given only for firm matches. Clone size is shown for a subset of rows, as once, few, many or a class of expanded clone.

DNA: TGTGCCAGCAGTTTCGGATGGGGTTTGGGTGAAGCTTTCTTT; CDR3: CASSFGWGLGEAFF; size: NA; D: NA; V: TRBV28; J: TRBJ1-1
DNA: TGTGCCAGCAGCCGCGCCGGGACGTACGATCTTGATGGCTACACCTTC; CDR3: CASSRAGTYDLDGYTF; size: NA; D: NA; V: TRBV27; J: TRBJ1-2
DNA: TGTGCCAGCTCACCAGGAGCCCAGATCAATGAGCAGTTCTTC; CDR3: CASSPGAQINEQFF; size: once; D: NA; V: TRBV18; J: TRBJ2-1
DNA: TGTGCCATCAGTCCCGGGACGTATAATTCACCCCTCCACTTT; CDR3: CAISPGTYNSPLHF; size: NA; D: NA; V: TRBV10-3; J: TRBJ1-6
DNA: TGTGCCAGCAGTTACCACAAGAAGTCCGGGGAGCTGTTTTTT; CDR3: CASSYHKKSGELFF; size: NA; D: NA; V: TRBV6-6; J: TRBJ2-2
DNA: TGTGCCAGCACCCCAGGGGGGCCCTATGGCTACACCTTC; CDR3: CASTPGGPYGYTF; size: NA; D: TRBD1; V: TRBV27; J: TRBJ1-2
DNA: TGTGCCAGCACCCAACGAGCTAACTATGGCTACACCTTC; CDR3: CASTQRANYGYTF; size: few; D: NA; V: TRBV2; J: TRBJ1-2
DNA: TGTGCCAGCAGCACTCAGGGCGGCGCTGAAGCTTTCTTT; CDR3: CASSTQGGAEAFF; size: NA; D: NA; V: TRBV7-8; J: TRBJ1-1
DNA: TGTGCCAGCAGTTACTCAGTCAGGGGGAACACTGAAGCTTTCTTT; CDR3: CASSYSVRGNTEAFF; size: NA; D: NA; V: TRBV6-6; J: TRBJ1-1
DNA: TGTGCCATCAGTGAGAAAAGCGGGAGATCGGGAAATGAGCAGTTCTTC; CDR3: CAISEKSGRSGNEQFF; size: NA; D: TRBD2; V: TRBV10-3; J: TRBJ2-1
DNA: TGTGCCAGCAGGAGACAGCCCCCCTACGAGCAGTACTTC; CDR3: CASRRQPPYEQYF; size: NA; D: NA; V: TRBV2; J: TRBJ2-7
DNA: TGTGCCAGCAGAAGGACAGGGGAACGTGAAAAACTGTTTTTT; CDR3: CASRRTGEREKLFF; size: NA; D: TRBD1; V: TRBV28; J: TRBJ1-4
DNA: TGCGCCAGCAGTGAACAGGGACAAATACCAGAGACCCAGTACTTC; CDR3: CASSEQGQIPETQYF; size: NA; D: NA; V: TRBV10-2; J: TRBJ2-5
DNA: TGTGCCACCCAAACCAGGGGGGATCAGCCCCAGCATTTT; CDR3: CATQTRGDQPQHF; size: many; D: TRBD1; V: TRBV19; J: TRBJ1-5
DNA: TGTGCCAGCAGTACAGAAGACTATGGCTACACCTTC; CDR3: CASSTEDYGYTF; size: NA; D: NA; V: TRBV6-6; J: TRBJ1-2
DNA: TGTGCCAGCTCACCGGAGAGGGCCACTCGGGCGGAGCTGTTTTTT; CDR3: CASSPERATRAELFF; size: NA; D: NA; V: TRBV18; J: TRBJ2-2
DNA: TGTGCCAGTCTTCTAGGCCTAGCCAAAAACATTCAGTACTTC; CDR3: CASLLGLAKNIQYF; size: NA; D: NA; V: TRBV5-5; J: TRBJ2-4
DNA: TGCGCCAGCAGCTTGGAAGGGATGCAGCCCCAGCATTTT; CDR3: CASSLEGMQPQHF; size: NA; D: NA; V: TRBV5-1; J: TRBJ1-5
DNA: TGCGCCAGCAGCCACGGGGGACTAGCGGGAGGGCCTAGCACAGATACGCAGTATTTT; CDR3: CASSHGGLAGGPSTDTQYF; size: NA; D: TRBD2; V: TRBV4-1; J: TRBJ2-3
DNA: TGTGCCAGCAGTGAAGAAGTGGCAGGGATACAGCCCCAGCATTTT; CDR3: CASSEEVAGIQPQHF; size: NA; D: NA; V: TRBV6-1; J: TRBJ1-5
DNA: TGTGCCAGCAGCTTAGCGGGCACAGATACGCAGTATTTT; CDR3: CASSLAGTDTQYF; size: NA; D: NA; V: TRBV5-4; J: TRBJ2-3
DNA: TGTGCCAGTAGGCAGTCCTCCTACAATGAGCAGTTCTTC; CDR3: CASRQSSYNEQFF; size: NA; D: NA; V: TRBV28; J: TRBJ2-1
DNA: TGTGCCAGCAGCACGCGACTAGGACTCGCCGATACGCAGTATTTT; CDR3: CASSTRLGLADTQYF; size: NA; D: NA; V: TRBV7-2; J: TRBJ2-3
DNA: TGTGCCAGCAGTCGGACGGCTGGAAACACCATATATTTT; CDR3: CASSRTAGNTIYF; size: NA; D: NA; V: TRBV6-5; J: TRBJ1-3
DNA: TGCGCCAGCAGCTTGGGGGACCGGGACAGCAACGAGCAGTACTTC; CDR3: CASSLGDRDSNEQYF; size: NA; D: TRBD1; V: TRBV5-1; J: TRBJ2-7
DNA: TGTGCCAGTAGTGCCCCCCCCGGAAACATTCAGTACTTC; CDR3: CASSAPPGNIQYF; size: NA; D: NA; V: TRBV19; J: TRBJ2-4
DNA: TGCAGCGTCGCTGGGACGCGCTCTGGAAACACCATATATTTT; CDR3: CSVAGTRSGNTIYF; size: NA; D: NA; V: TRBV29-1; J: TRBJ1-3
DNA: TGCGCCAGCAGCTTGGCTTATAACCGGGCCAAAAACATTCAGTACTTC; CDR3: CASSLAYNRAKNIQYF; size: NA; D: NA; V: TRBV5-1; J: TRBJ2-4
DNA: TGTGCCAGCAGCTGGGGGACTAGCGGCTACGAGCAGTACTTC; CDR3: CASSWGTSGYEQYF; size: NA; D: TRBD2; V: TRBV5-6; J: TRBJ2-7
DNA: TGTGCCAGCAGCCCCGGACAGGGGGGACCTCGGGAGCAGTACTTC; CDR3: CASSPGQGGPREQYF; size: few; D: TRBD1; V: TRBV7-2; J: TRBJ2-7
DNA: TGTGCCAGCAGCTTTGGAAGAACTGGGGCCAACGTCCTGACTTTC; CDR3: CASSFGRTGANVLTF; size: once; D: NA; V: TRBV5-8; J: TRBJ2-6
DNA: TGTGCCAGTAGTATGGGACAGGGGACAGAAAAACTGTTTTTT; CDR3: CASSMGQGTEKLFF; size: NA; D: TRBD1; V: TRBV19; J: TRBJ1-4
DNA: TGTGCCAGTACCGAGACAGGGGGCCGCACAGATACGCAGTATTTT; CDR3: CASTETGGRTDTQYF; size: NA; D: TRBD1; V: TRBV19; J: TRBJ2-3
DNA: TGCGCCAGCAGTCCAGGGACTAGCGGGACCTACGAGCAGTACTTC; CDR3: CASSPGTSGTYEQYF; size: NA; D: TRBD2; V: TRBV5-1; J: TRBJ2-7
DNA: TGTGCCAGCAAACCTAACAGGGTTTCCGAGCAGTACTTC; CDR3: CASKPNRVSEQYF; size: once; D: NA; V: TRBV11-2; J: TRBJ2-7
DNA: TGCGCCAGCAGCTTGGAGACGGGGCGCTCCTATGGCTACACCTTC; CDR3: CASSLETGRSYGYTF; size: NA; D: NA; V: TRBV5-1; J: TRBJ1-2
DNA: TGTGCCAGCAGTGAAAGCTGGTACCTCCCTAAGAATGAGCAGTTCTTC; CDR3: CASSESWYLPKNEQFF; size: NA; D: NA; V: TRBV6-1; J: TRBJ2-1
DNA: TGTGCCAGCAGCGGATGGGTACGGGGAGATGAGCAGTTCTTC; CDR3: CASSGWVRGDEQFF; size: NA; D: NA; V: TRBV13; J: TRBJ2-1
DNA: TGTGCCAGCAGTCCCCCGGGGGGCCGCGGCTCTGGAAACACCATATATTTT; CDR3: CASSPPGGRGSGNTIYF; size: once; D: NA; V: TRBV25-1; J: TRBJ1-3
DNA: TGTGCCAGTAATCCGGGACTAGCGGGCCCCGGGGATACGCAGTATTTT; CDR3: CASNPGLAGPGDTQYF; size: NA; D: TRBD2; V: TRBV27; J: TRBJ2-3
DNA: TGTGCCAGCTCGGGACAGCTAGGCACCGGGGAGCTGTTTTTT; CDR3: CASSGQLGTGELFF; size: few; D: TRBD1; V: TRBV28; J: TRBJ2-2
DNA: TGTGCCAGCAGCTTACTAGCGGGAGGGCCCGGGGAGCTGTTTTTT; CDR3: CASSLLAGGPGELFF; size: few; D: TRBD2; V: TRBV11-2; J: TRBJ2-2
DNA: TGTGCCAGCAGTGAGACAGGGGGGGCACAAGAGACCCAGTACTTC; CDR3: CASSETGGAQETQYF; size: NA; D: TRBD1; V: TRBV25-1; J: TRBJ2-5
DNA: TGTGCCAGCAGTTGGGGGAGGGCCGGTGCCGGGGAGCTGTTTTTT; CDR3: CASSWGRAGAGELFF; size: NA; D: TRBD2; V: TRBV9; J: TRBJ2-2
DNA: TGTGCCATCAGTGACCCCACTAGTTTCGGGGCCAACGTCCTGACTTTC; CDR3: CAISDPTSFGANVLTF; size: NA; D: NA; V: TRBV10-3; J: TRBJ2-6
DNA: TGTGCCAGCAGTGCCCGGGAGAGGCAGTTCTTC; CDR3: CASSARERQFF; size: NA; D: NA; V: TRBV2; J: TRBJ2-1
DNA: TGTGCCAGCAGAAGGGGATCGGGACAGTACTATGGCTACACCTTC; CDR3: CASRRGSGQYYGYTF; size: NA; D: TRBD1; V: TRBV27; J: TRBJ1-2
DNA: TGTGCCATCACCCGGACAGAGAACACTGAAGCTTTCTTT; CDR3: CAITRTENTEAFF; size: NA; D: NA; V: TRBV10-3; J: TRBJ1-1
DNA: TGTGCCAGTCGGCGGGGGTTTAGCAATCAGCCCCAGCATTTT; CDR3: CASRRGFSNQPQHF; size: NA; D: NA; V: TRBV19; J: TRBJ1-5
DNA: TGCGCCAGCAGCCCAAATCTCCAAGAGACCCAGTACTTC; CDR3: CASSPNLQETQYF; size: NA; D: NA; V: TRBV5-1; J: TRBJ2-5
DNA: TGTGCCAGCAGTTTTACAGGGGTTCCTAGCAATCAGCCCCAGCATTTT; CDR3: CASSFTGVPSNQPQHF; size: NA; D: TRBD1; V: TRBV6-6; J: TRBJ1-5
DNA: TGTGCCAGCAGCTTAGGCGAGACAGGGTTGGGAGAGCAGTACTTC; CDR3: CASSLGETGLGEQYF; size: NA; D: TRBD1; V: TRBV7-8; J: TRBJ2-7
DNA: TGTGCCAGCAGCTTTAGCGGACCAAACTACAATGAGCAGTTCTTC; CDR3: CASSFSGPNYNEQFF; size: once; D: NA; V: TRBV7-3; J: TRBJ2-1
DNA: TGTGCCAGTAAGGGGACAGCCACCACGGAGACCCAGTACTTC; CDR3: CASKGTATTETQYF; size: NA; D: TRBD1; V: TRBV19; J: TRBJ2-5
DNA: TGTGCCAGCAGCTCATTAGTGGGGGGGTCCTACAATGAGCAGTTCTTC; CDR3: CASSSLVGGSYNEQFF; size: NA; D: NA; V: TRBV21-1; J: TRBJ2-1
DNA: TGTGCCAGCAACCCACAGGGGCCCCCCTACGAGCAGTACTTC; CDR3: CASNPQGPPYEQYF; size: NA; D: TRBD1; V: TRBV11-2; J: TRBJ2-7